A selection of T cell receptor beta chains follows, all from one sample in a study of shared clonotypes between healthy human individuals. Assay used: immunoSEQ multiplex PCR; TCRdb lists only in-frame clones, some missing. The repertoire holds 2,100,000 or so clones, with approximately 94% as singletons. Sequenced sample: naive CD4+ T cells sorted from blood. These receptors were collected from a man aged 18 to 30 in good health. Each CDR3 is given with its conserved first and last residue. D genes are given only for firm matches. Not every row has a clone size; where given, it reads once, few, many or a size class.

d_gene: NA
abundance: NA
j_gene: TRBJ1-1
v_gene: TRBV6-6
CDR3nt: TGTGCCAGCAGTTCACCGAACACTGAAGCTTTCTTT
CDR3aa: CASSSPNTEAFF

d_gene: NA
abundance: NA
j_gene: TRBJ1-3
v_gene: TRBV5-1
CDR3nt: TGCGCCAGCAGCGTCGGGACGATTGGAAACACCATATATTTT
CDR3aa: CASSVGTIGNTIYF

d_gene: NA
abundance: once
j_gene: TRBJ1-5
v_gene: TRBV10-1
CDR3nt: TGCGCCAGCAGTGAGATTCAGGGAGTCTACCTTCAGCCCCAGCATTTT
CDR3aa: CASSEIQGVYLQPQHF

d_gene: NA
abundance: NA
j_gene: TRBJ2-5
v_gene: TRBV6-1
CDR3nt: TGTGCCAGCAGTGAAGCTGCCTACCGGTGGTACTTC
CDR3aa: CASSEAAYRWYF

d_gene: NA
abundance: NA
j_gene: TRBJ2-5
v_gene: TRBV7-9
CDR3nt: TGTGCCAGCAGCTTGGAGAGTTTAGGAGAGACCCAGTACTTC
CDR3aa: CASSLESLGETQYF

d_gene: TRBD1
abundance: NA
j_gene: TRBJ2-3
v_gene: TRBV13
CDR3nt: TGTGCCAGCAGCTCCCCCGGGACAGGGAGCACAGATACGCAGTATTTT
CDR3aa: CASSSPGTGSTDTQYF

d_gene: TRBD1
abundance: NA
j_gene: TRBJ2-2
v_gene: TRBV4-1
CDR3nt: TGCGCCAGCAGCCAAGCTCCAGGGGGCGCGGCCGGGGAGCTGTTTTTT
CDR3aa: CASSQAPGGAAGELFF

d_gene: NA
abundance: NA
j_gene: TRBJ2-3
v_gene: TRBV30
CDR3nt: TGTGCCTTCGGATCCCAGGGGCGAAGGGGCACAGATACGCAGTATTTT
CDR3aa: CAFGSQGRRGTDTQYF

d_gene: TRBD2
abundance: NA
j_gene: TRBJ2-7
v_gene: TRBV4-1
CDR3nt: TGCGCCAGCAGCCAAGGGCGGACTAGCTCTATTTTCGAGCAGTACTTC
CDR3aa: CASSQGRTSSIFEQYF

d_gene: TRBD2
abundance: NA
j_gene: TRBJ2-7
v_gene: TRBV27
CDR3nt: TGTGCCAGCAGTCCTATACCCCGACTAGCGGGAGGCTACGAGCAGTACTTC
CDR3aa: CASSPIPRLAGGYEQYF

d_gene: TRBD1
abundance: once
j_gene: TRBJ1-2
v_gene: TRBV10-3
CDR3nt: TGTGCCATCAGTCTCCAGGACAGGGCAATCTATGGCTACACCTTC
CDR3aa: CAISLQDRAIYGYTF

d_gene: NA
abundance: once
j_gene: TRBJ1-2
v_gene: TRBV5-6
CDR3nt: TGTGCCAGCAGCCCGGGACTTGGCTATGGCTACACCTTC
CDR3aa: CASSPGLGYGYTF

d_gene: NA
abundance: NA
j_gene: TRBJ2-5
v_gene: TRBV30
CDR3nt: TGTGCCTGGAGTCTAGGGGGTCCGGGGGAGACCCAGTACTTC
CDR3aa: CAWSLGGPGETQYF

d_gene: NA
abundance: NA
j_gene: TRBJ1-5
v_gene: TRBV19
CDR3nt: TGTGCCAGTAATTCGGGAGTAAACAATCAGCCCCAGCATTTT
CDR3aa: CASNSGVNNQPQHF

d_gene: NA
abundance: NA
j_gene: TRBJ2-7
v_gene: TRBV7-8
CDR3nt: TGTGCCAGCAGCTTAGACTACGAGCAGTACTTC
CDR3aa: CASSLDYEQYF

d_gene: NA
abundance: NA
j_gene: TRBJ2-7
v_gene: TRBV6-6
CDR3nt: TGTGCCAGCAGACCCACAGAGACCTACGAGCAGTACTTC
CDR3aa: CASRPTETYEQYF

d_gene: NA
abundance: NA
j_gene: TRBJ2-5
v_gene: TRBV11-2
CDR3nt: TGTGCCAGCAGCTCCACTGTGGGGAGGGAGACCCAGTACTTC
CDR3aa: CASSSTVGRETQYF

d_gene: TRBD1
abundance: NA
j_gene: TRBJ2-7
v_gene: TRBV2
CDR3nt: TGTGCCAGCAGTCCCGGGACAGGTCCCTACGAGCAGTACTTC
CDR3aa: CASSPGTGPYEQYF

d_gene: NA
abundance: NA
j_gene: TRBJ2-7
v_gene: TRBV10-1
CDR3nt: TGCGCCAGCAGTAATGGCAGGGTCCCCTCCTACGAGCAGTACTTC
CDR3aa: CASSNGRVPSYEQYF

d_gene: TRBD1
abundance: NA
j_gene: TRBJ2-7
v_gene: TRBV6-1
CDR3nt: TGTGCCAGCAGTGAAAGGTCAGGGGGCAACGAGCAGTACTTC
CDR3aa: CASSERSGGNEQYF

d_gene: TRBD2
abundance: NA
j_gene: TRBJ2-1
v_gene: TRBV7-9
CDR3nt: TGTGCCAGCAGCTTAGTTGCGGGGGTCTACAATGAGCAGTTCTTC
CDR3aa: CASSLVAGVYNEQFF

d_gene: NA
abundance: NA
j_gene: TRBJ1-4
v_gene: TRBV7-9
CDR3nt: TGTGCCAGCAGCAGGGACTCAAGGGAAAAACTGTTTTTT
CDR3aa: CASSRDSREKLFF

d_gene: NA
abundance: NA
j_gene: TRBJ2-5
v_gene: TRBV7-6
CDR3nt: TGTGCCAGCAGCCCAAACACCAATTGGGAGACCCAGTACTTC
CDR3aa: CASSPNTNWETQYF

d_gene: NA
abundance: NA
j_gene: TRBJ1-5
v_gene: TRBV29-1
CDR3nt: TGCAGCGGGGCGTTTGGGGTGGATCAGCCCCAGCATTTT
CDR3aa: CSGAFGVDQPQHF

d_gene: TRBD2
abundance: NA
j_gene: TRBJ2-2
v_gene: TRBV19
CDR3nt: TGTGCCAGTAAGCTAGCGGGGGGTCCGAACACCGGGGAGCTGTTTTTT
CDR3aa: CASKLAGGPNTGELFF

d_gene: NA
abundance: NA
j_gene: TRBJ2-2
v_gene: TRBV5-1
CDR3nt: TGCGCCAGCAGCTTAAGACAGAACACCGGGGAGCTGTTTTTT
CDR3aa: CASSLRQNTGELFF

d_gene: NA
abundance: once
j_gene: TRBJ2-7
v_gene: TRBV6-1
CDR3nt: TGTGCCAGCAGTCGACTCGGGGGGACACCTGGCGAGCAGTACTTC
CDR3aa: CASSRLGGTPGEQYF

d_gene: NA
abundance: once
j_gene: TRBJ1-1
v_gene: TRBV6-1
CDR3nt: TGTGCCAGCAGGATTATTGGGGGCACTGAAGCTTTCTTT
CDR3aa: CASRIIGGTEAFF

d_gene: NA
abundance: NA
j_gene: TRBJ2-3
v_gene: TRBV7-3
CDR3nt: TGTGCCAGCAGCTTACTCAGGGACGCGGATACGCAGTATTTT
CDR3aa: CASSLLRDADTQYF

d_gene: NA
abundance: NA
j_gene: TRBJ1-5
v_gene: TRBV18
CDR3nt: TGTGCCAGCAGCAGGGATCGCAATCAGCCCCAGCATTTT
CDR3aa: CASSRDRNQPQHF

d_gene: NA
abundance: NA
j_gene: TRBJ2-1
v_gene: TRBV12-5
CDR3nt: TGTGCTAGTGGTTTGGTAACAGGACAAAGCTCCTACAATGAGCAGTTCTTC
CDR3aa: CASGLVTGQSSYNEQFF

d_gene: NA
abundance: NA
j_gene: TRBJ2-6
v_gene: TRBV6-1
CDR3nt: TGTGCCAGCAGGGTGGCTGGGGCCAACGTCCTGACTTTC
CDR3aa: CASRVAGANVLTF

d_gene: TRBD2
abundance: NA
j_gene: TRBJ2-3
v_gene: TRBV6-5
CDR3nt: TGTGCCAGCAGCCCCCCCACAGCGGGGGGGGATACGCAGTATTTT
CDR3aa: CASSPPTAGGDTQYF

d_gene: NA
abundance: once
j_gene: TRBJ1-2
v_gene: TRBV6-5
CDR3nt: TGTGCCAGCAGTTCTGCGGGGAGGGCTCATGGCTACACCTTC
CDR3aa: CASSSAGRAHGYTF

d_gene: TRBD1
abundance: NA
j_gene: TRBJ1-2
v_gene: TRBV14
CDR3nt: TGTGCCAGCAGCCAAGCCCAGGGGGCGGGAGGCTACACCTTC
CDR3aa: CASSQAQGAGGYTF

d_gene: NA
abundance: once
j_gene: TRBJ2-2
v_gene: TRBV21-1
CDR3nt: TGTGCCAGCAGCAAAGTCTTTCGAGCGGAAGACACCGGGGAGCTGTTTTTT
CDR3aa: CASSKVFRAEDTGELFF

d_gene: NA
abundance: NA
j_gene: TRBJ1-1
v_gene: TRBV11-2
CDR3nt: TGTGCCAGCAGCCACGAGTGGGGGGAGGCTTTCTTT
CDR3aa: CASSHEWGEAFF

d_gene: NA
abundance: NA
j_gene: TRBJ2-2
v_gene: TRBV2
CDR3nt: TGTGCCAGCAGGCCCTACAGGGCGGGGAGCACCGGGGAGCTGTTTTTT
CDR3aa: CASRPYRAGSTGELFF

d_gene: TRBD1
abundance: NA
j_gene: TRBJ2-7
v_gene: TRBV19
CDR3nt: TGTGCCAGTAGTAGGGGGACAGCCTCGCCCTACGAGCAGTACTTC
CDR3aa: CASSRGTASPYEQYF

d_gene: NA
abundance: NA
j_gene: TRBJ2-6
v_gene: TRBV7-2
CDR3nt: TGTGCCAGCAGCTTAGACAGTTCTGGGGCCAACGTCCTGACTTTC
CDR3aa: CASSLDSSGANVLTF